This is a list of T cell receptor beta chains from one sample in a study of T cells in Graves' hyperthyroidism and ophthalmopathy. TCRdb re-called the multiplex PCR reads with MiXCR, one entry per CDR3 protein. Of 250,000 to 300,000 distinct CDR3 sequences listed, roughly 14% are singletons. Specimen: blood. The receptors stem from a woman aged 30 to 39 with Graves' hyperthyroidism that later progressed to Graves' ophthalmopathy. Each CDR3 is given with its conserved first and last residue. D genes are given only for firm matches. The size field is filled for only some rows; it gives once, few, many or a size class.

v_call: TRBV12-3/TRBV12-4; clone_size: many; j_call: TRBJ1-1; d_call: TRBD1; cdr3_aa: CASSFGQGGMNTEAFF; cdr3_nt: TGTGCCAGCAGTTTCGGACAGGGCGGCATGAACACTGAAGCTTTCTTT
v_call: TRBV3-1; clone_size: many; j_call: TRBJ2-7; d_call: -; cdr3_aa: CASSQVKVSYPGGPSYEQYF; cdr3_nt: TGTGCCAGCAGCCAAGTAAAAGTTTCTTATCCTGGCGGACCCTCCTACGAGCAGTACTTC
v_call: TRBV7-9; clone_size: -; j_call: TRBJ1-4; d_call: -; cdr3_aa: CASWGRGNEKLFF; cdr3_nt: TGTGCCAGTTGGGGGCGCGGGAATGAAAAACTGTTTTTT
v_call: TRBV12-5; clone_size: many; j_call: TRBJ2-1; d_call: -; cdr3_aa: CASGLSGRYEQFF; cdr3_nt: TGTGCTAGTGGTCTATCCGGGCGTTATGAGCAGTTCTTC
v_call: TRBV27; clone_size: many; j_call: TRBJ2-3; d_call: -; cdr3_aa: CASRSALASTDTQYF; cdr3_nt: TGTGCCAGCAGGTCGGCACTCGCTAGCACAGATACGCAGTATTTT
v_call: TRBV4-1; clone_size: few; j_call: TRBJ2-1; d_call: -; cdr3_aa: CASSQGSGEAYNGQFF; cdr3_nt: TGCGCCAGCAGCCAAGGTTCAGGAGAGGCCTACAATGGGCAGTTCTTC
v_call: TRBV11-2; clone_size: many; j_call: TRBJ2-1; d_call: TRBD2; cdr3_aa: CASSLVGAGVSYNEQFF; cdr3_nt: TGTGCCAGCAGCTTAGTTGGAGCGGGAGTCTCCTACAATGAGCAGTTCTTC
v_call: TRBV18; clone_size: many; j_call: TRBJ2-7; d_call: TRBD1; cdr3_aa: CASSDDRGEQYF; cdr3_nt: TGTGCCAGCTCGGACGACAGGGGGGAGCAGTACTTC
v_call: TRBV30; clone_size: many; j_call: TRBJ2-3; d_call: TRBD2; cdr3_aa: CASTGRGGADTQYF; cdr3_nt: TGTGCCTCTACGGGACGGGGGGGCGCAGATACGCAGTATTTT
v_call: TRBV7-8; clone_size: many; j_call: TRBJ1-3; d_call: TRBD1; cdr3_aa: CASSLGPGGGNTIYF; cdr3_nt: TGTGCCAGCAGCTTAGGGCCAGGGGGTGGAAACACCATATATTTT
v_call: TRBV6-2/TRBV6-3; clone_size: many; j_call: TRBJ2-2; d_call: TRBD1; cdr3_aa: CASREDRANTGELFF; cdr3_nt: TGTGCCAGCAGGGAGGACAGGGCGAACACCGGGGAGCTGTTTTTT
v_call: TRBV7-2; clone_size: many; j_call: TRBJ2-7; d_call: -; cdr3_aa: CASSFRYEQYF; cdr3_nt: TGTGCCAGCAGCTTTCGCTACGAGCAGTACTTC
v_call: TRBV11-2; clone_size: many; j_call: TRBJ2-1; d_call: TRBD2; cdr3_aa: CASSHGLAGINPGEQFF; cdr3_nt: TGTGCCAGCAGTCACGGTTTAGCGGGAATCAACCCGGGTGAGCAGTTCTTC